This T cell receptor beta chain was captured by sequencing in a study of T-cell reconstitution after alpha-beta-depleted transplantation in children. This sample's TCRbeta library carried unique molecular identifier barcodes. From the PCR reads, TCRdb called clonotypes with MiXCR, one entry per CDR3 protein. The table records 190,000 or so distinct CDR3 sequences, just under 6.5% of them present only once. The table lists this clonotype with many counts. The J segment lost 4 bases and the V segment lost 7 bases, leaving 10 bases of the junction unmatched. Germline V lookup: CDR1 SQVTM, CDR2 ANQGSEA. CDR3 size: 14 residues.

The TCR sequence derives from a girl less than two years old with combined immunodeficiency, due to receive a stem cell transplant. The sample in question was PBMCs, obtained before TCRalphabeta/CD19-depleted stem cell transplant. J is TRBJ1-3 and V is TRBV29-1; the match to TRBD1 covers 7 bases. In DNA, the CDR3 is TGCAGCGCCACACGAACAGGGGTCGGAAACACCATATATTTT. It specifies CSATRTGVGNTIYF.